Presented here are 2 T cell receptor beta chains from one specimen sequenced in a study of blood T cell repertoires in COVID-19. TCRdb keeps only in-frame clones here, not all; method: immunoSEQ multiplex PCR. The sample has roughly 45,000 clones, over 80% seen once. The material sequenced was peripheral blood. These receptors all stem from a human donor in a cohort sampled during active COVID-19.

The V gene is TRBV9, the J gene TRBJ2-7, with a possible D match to TRBD1 (7 bases). Germline V gives CDR1 SGDLS, CDR2 YYNGEE. Trimming left V 4 bases short and J 7 bases short, with 15 bases between. The CDR3 has 13 amino acids. Here the CDR3 DNA reads TGTGCCAGCAGCAACCCAGGGGGGATAGAGCAGTACTTC. Encoded protein: CASSNPGGIEQYF. Filled out from reference TRBV9 and TRBJ2-7, the complete variable domain reads DSGVTQTPKHLITATGQRVTLRCSPRSGDLSVYWYQQSLDQGLQFLIQYYNGEERAKGNILERFSAQQFPDLHSELNLSSLELGDSALYFCASSNPGGIEQYFGPGTRLTVT.

This clone was found a few times. The rearrangement links TRBV7-2 to TRBJ1-1; possibly TRBD1 for D (5 bases). The CDR3 runs to 14 residues. CDR1 and CDR2 (germline): SGHTA, FQGNSA. V lost 2 bases and J lost 1, with 8 bases in between. CDR3 DNA: TGTGCCAGCAGCTTACAGGGAAGGAACACTGAAGCTTTCTTT. Protein: CASSLQGRNTEAFF.